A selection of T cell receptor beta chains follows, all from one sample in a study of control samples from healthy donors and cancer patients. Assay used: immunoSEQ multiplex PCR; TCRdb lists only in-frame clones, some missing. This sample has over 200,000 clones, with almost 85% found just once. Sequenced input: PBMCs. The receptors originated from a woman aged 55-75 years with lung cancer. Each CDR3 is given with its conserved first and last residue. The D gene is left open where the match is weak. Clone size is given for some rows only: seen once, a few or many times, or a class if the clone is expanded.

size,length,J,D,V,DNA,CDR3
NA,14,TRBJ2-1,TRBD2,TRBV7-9,TGTGCCAGCAGCGTAGCGGGTTCCTACAATGAGCAGTTCTTC,CASSVAGSYNEQFF
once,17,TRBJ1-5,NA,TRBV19,TGTGCCAGTAGTCTGCTTGGGACAAGTCTTAGCAATCAGCCCCAGCATTTT,CASSLLGTSLSNQPQHF
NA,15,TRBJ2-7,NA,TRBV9,TGTGCCAGCAGCCCCACTAGTGAGAGCTCCTACGAGCAGTACTTC,CASSPTSESSYEQYF
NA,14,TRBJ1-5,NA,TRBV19,TGTGCCAGTAGTATGGGGCAGGGAAGTCAGCCCCAGCATTTT,CASSMGQGSQPQHF
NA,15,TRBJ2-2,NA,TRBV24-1,TGTGCCACCAGTGATATGGGGCAGGGGTACGGGGAGCTGTTTTTT,CATSDMGQGYGELFF
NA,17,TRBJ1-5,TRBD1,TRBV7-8,TGTGCCAGCAGCTTAGGGCCACAGGGGGCGGACAATCAGCCCCAGCATTTT,CASSLGPQGADNQPQHF
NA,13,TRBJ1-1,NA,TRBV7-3,TGTGCCAGCAGAGCGGACAGGAACACTGAAGCTTTCTTT,CASRADRNTEAFF
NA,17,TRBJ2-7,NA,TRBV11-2,TGTGCCAGCAGCTTACTCGCGGCCCTAAGCGGATCCTACGAGCAGTACTTC,CASSLLAALSGSYEQYF
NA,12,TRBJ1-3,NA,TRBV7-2,TGTGCCAGCAGCTTAGTACTAAACACCATATATTTT,CASSLVLNTIYF
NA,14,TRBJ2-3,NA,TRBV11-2,TGTGCCAGCACTGCCCGACTAAACACAGATACGCAGTATTTT,CASTARLNTDTQYF
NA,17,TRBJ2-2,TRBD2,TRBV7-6,TGTGCCAGCAGCTTGACTAGCCGCCGGTCGGTCACCGGGGAGCTGTTTTTT,CASSLTSRRSVTGELFF
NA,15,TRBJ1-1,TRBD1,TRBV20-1,TGCAGTGCTAGTGGACGACAGGGGCAGAATCCAATAGCTTTCTTT,CSASGRQGQNPIAFF
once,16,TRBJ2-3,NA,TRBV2,TGTGCCAGCATCTCCCGGGCCGGTCAGTTAGCAGATACGCAGTATTTT,CASISRAGQLADTQYF
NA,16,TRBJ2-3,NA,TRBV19,TGTGCCAGTAGTCTCGGAGGGTCCCTTGGCACAGATACGCAGTATTTT,CASSLGGSLGTDTQYF
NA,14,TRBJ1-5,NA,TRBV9,TGTGCCAGCAGCGTAGATGGGGGGGCTCAGCCCCAGCATTTT,CASSVDGGAQPQHF
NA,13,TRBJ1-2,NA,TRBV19,TGTGCCAGTAGTATCCGGGCTAACTATGGCTACACCTTC,CASSIRANYGYTF
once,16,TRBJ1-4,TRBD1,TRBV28,TGTGCCAGCAGCCCGGGACAGACCCGAACTAATGAAAAACTGTTTTTT,CASSPGQTRTNEKLFF
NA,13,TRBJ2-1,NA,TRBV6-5,TGTGCCAGCAGCTATTACTCCGGGAGAGAGCAGTTCTTC,CASSYYSGREQFF
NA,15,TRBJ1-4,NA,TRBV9,TGTGCCAGCAGCGTAGCTCATACTACTAATGAAAAACTGTTTTTT,CASSVAHTTNEKLFF
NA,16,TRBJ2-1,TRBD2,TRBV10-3,TGTGCCATCAAGGGTGGTCAGGCGGGAGAGGTCGGTGAGCAGTTCTTC,CAIKGGQAGEVGEQFF
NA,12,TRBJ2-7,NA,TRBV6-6,TGTGCCACCACTCAGGGTCGCTACGAGCAGTACTTC,CATTQGRYEQYF
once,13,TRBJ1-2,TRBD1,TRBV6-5,TGTGCCAGCAGGGAGACAGGGAGCTATGGCTACACCTTC,CASRETGSYGYTF
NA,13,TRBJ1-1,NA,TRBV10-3,TGTGCCATCTCTCAGGGGTTCGACACTGAAGCTTTCTTT,CAISQGFDTEAFF
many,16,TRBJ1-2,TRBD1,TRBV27,TGTGCCAGCAGTCCCACTCGACAGGGATGGGGAAGTGGCTACACCTTC,CASSPTRQGWGSGYTF
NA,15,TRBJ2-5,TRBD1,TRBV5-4,TGTGCCAGCAGCTTGGGTCAGGGGGCAATCCAGACCCAGTACTTC,CASSLGQGAIQTQYF
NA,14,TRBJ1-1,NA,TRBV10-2,TGCGCCAGCAGTTTTGACAGGAGATACACTGAAGCTTTCTTT,CASSFDRRYTEAFF
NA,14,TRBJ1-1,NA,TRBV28,TGTGCCAGCACCCCCCCAGGGGTGAACACTGAAGCTTTCTTT,CASTPPGVNTEAFF
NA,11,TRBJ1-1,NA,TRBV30,TGTGCCGGCTTGGAGGGCACTGAAGCTTTCTTT,CAGLEGTEAFF
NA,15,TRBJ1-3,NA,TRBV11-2,TGTGCCAGCAGCTTAGGCCCGGTTGGGGGAAACACCATATATTTT,CASSLGPVGGNTIYF
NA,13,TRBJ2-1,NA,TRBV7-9,TGTGCCAGCAGCTTAGAGGGGCCCCGTGAGCAGTTCTTC,CASSLEGPREQFF